This passage covers 28 T cell receptor beta chains from one sample sequenced in a study of regulatory T cells in long-lasting Graves disease. Time point here: persistent/refractory GD, antithyroid drugs over 5 years with positive TRAb. PBMC RNA served as the TCR library source. Building the TCR beta libraries relied on iRepertoire HTBI primers, and CDR3 regions underwent Arm-PCR. TCRdb re-called the multiplex PCR reads with MiXCR, one entry per CDR3 protein. The repertoire holds a few hundred thousand distinct CDR3 sequences, with about a quarter as singletons. The material sequenced was peripheral blood mononuclear cells (PBMCs), taken when the disease was refractory, from a patient treated with antithyroid drugs. The receptors originated from a female donor with Graves disease.

The table lists this clonotype with a few counts. The V call is TRBV7-2, the J call TRBJ2-7; TRBD1 might be the D (5 bases). The CDR3 runs 15 residues. The V and J ends lost 4 bases and 0 bases respectively, with 13 bases between them. Germline CDR1 and CDR2: SGHTA and FQGNSA. CDR3 sequence reads: CASSSRAGNSYEQYF. The CDR3 coding sequence is TGTGCCAGCAGCTCAAGGGCAGGGAACTCCTACGAGCAGTACTTC.

The CDR3 DNA follows: TGTGCCAGCAGCTTAGCGCGTAAAGGGGGCGAAAATTCCTACGAGCAGTACTTC. This sequence encodes CASSLARKGGENSYEQYF. The chain couples TRBV7-8 to TRBJ2-7; 7 nucleotides match TRBD1. The CDR3 spans 18 residues. With V trimmed by 0 bases and J by 1 base, 12 bases remained unmatched. Germline CDR1 is SGHVS and CDR2 is FQNEAQ.

There are many counts of this clonotype. This chain's CDR3 is CALSPCQGCEQYF. Here the CDR3 DNA reads TGTGCCCTCTCTCCTTGTCAGGGGTGCGAGCAGTACTTC. The chain couples TRBV12-3 or TRBV12-4 to TRBJ2-7, with D possibly being TRBD1 (6 bases). This CDR3 spans 13 amino acids. V lost 11 bases and J lost 6, with 20 bases in between.

This clonotype was detected a few times. The chain links TRBV19 to TRBJ2-5; D may be TRBD1 (5 bases). The germline gives CDR1 LNHDA, CDR2 SQIVND (reference sequence). V was cut by 7 bases and J by 4 bases, with 13 bases left in between. The CDR3 has 13 residues. The CDR3 DNA is TGTGCCAGTACCAAAGGGGTTCGAGAGACCCAGTACTTC. Protein product: CASTKGVRETQYF.

In its sample, this clonotype was seen a few times. J is TRBJ2-2 and V is TRBV20-1, with 7 bases fitting TRBD2. Looked up from germline, CDR1 is DFQATT and CDR2 is SNEGSKA (reference sequence). The CDR3 totals 15 residues. V lost 7 bases to trimming and J lost 4 bases; unmatched junction nucleotides: 12. As DNA, the CDR3 is TGCAGTGTGGCTAGCGGCACCTCGGTCACCGGGGAGCTGTTTTTT. Its translation is CSVASGTSVTGELFF.

Details on this clonotype: A much larger clone differs from this one at a single base, so this may be a read error. The chain uses TRBV7-2 and TRBJ2-2, with unresolved D. V shed 7 bases and J shed 1 base, with 10 bases lying between them. The CDR3 contains 14 residues. Germline V gene data show CDR1 as SGHTA and CDR2 as FQGNSA. CDR3 protein: CASNQRQNTGELFF. As DNA, the CDR3 is TGTGCCAGCAACCAGCGACAGAACACCGGGGAGCTGTTTTTT. The full variable domain, rest sourced from reference TRBV7-2 and TRBJ2-2, is GAGVSQSPSNKVTEKGKDVELRCDPISGHTALYWYRQSLGQGLEFLIYFQGNSAPDKSGLPSDRFSAERTGGSVSTLTIQRTQQEDSAVYLCASNQRQNTGELFFGEGSRLTVL.

The rearrangement links TRBV15 to TRBJ2-7; TRBD2 aligns across 7 bases. Germline-derived CDR1 and CDR2 are LNHNV and YYDKDF (reference sequence). Germline trimming cut 3 bases from V and 1 base from J; bases unmatched to any gene: 9. This CDR3 is 16 amino acids long. CDR3 amino acids: CATSSPRDYPSYEQYF. As DNA, the CDR3 is TGTGCCACCAGCAGCCCACGGGACTATCCATCCTACGAGCAGTACTTC. Full variable domain (remainder filled in from reference TRBV15 and TRBJ2-7): DAMVIQNPRYQVTQFGKPVTLSCSQTLNHNVMYWYQQKSSQAPKLLFHYYDKDFNNEADTPDNFQSRRPNTSFCFLDIRSPGLGDTAMYLCATSSPRDYPSYEQYFGPGTRLTVT.

V gene TRBV6-1 combines with J gene TRBJ1-2; 9 nucleotides line up with TRBD1. Germline V gene sequence: CDR1 MNHNS, CDR2 SASEGT. CDR3 length: 15 amino acids. With 5 bases clipped from V and 6 bases from J, the junction kept 10 bases outside the gene matches. CDR3 nucleotides: TGTGCCAGCAGTCCCACCGGGACAGGGCCAAATGGCTACACCTTC. It encodes CASSPTGTGPNGYTF.

This clonotype was recorded many times. The chain recombines TRBV30 with TRBJ2-5, with D tentatively TRBD1 (6 bases). This CDR3 has 13 residues. Germline CDR1 GTSNPN, CDR2 SVGIG (reference sequence). Trimming removed 6 bases at V and 5 bases at J, with 16 bases between. The chain's CDR3 is CACRGGWDETQYF. CDR3 DNA: TGTGCCTGTCGAGGGGGTTGGGATGAGACCCAGTACTTC.

In this sample, this clonotype turned up a few times. The chain has TRBV6-1 and TRBJ2-7, with TRBD2 as a possible D gene (6 bases). The CDR3 covers 15 residues. Trimming shortened V by 6 bases and J by 4 bases, and 19 bases separated the two germline ends. CDR1 and CDR2 (germline): MNHNS, SASEGT. CDR3 amino acids: CASRLSLRGSYEQYF. Written as DNA, the CDR3 is TGTGCCAGCAGGCTTTCGCTACGGGGGTCTTACGAGCAGTACTTC.

This clonotype was recorded a few times. V is TRBV6-5 and J is TRBJ2-2, with 9 bases that match TRBD1. The CDR3 has 14 amino acids. CDR1 and CDR2 from the germline V gene are MNHEY and SVGAGI. Trimming took 4 bases from V and 7 from J; bases not matched to a gene: 4. The CDR3 nucleotides are TGTGCCAGCAGTTCACAGGGGGCAGGCGGGGAGCTGTTTTTT. Residues: CASSSQGAGGELFF.

This clonotype was detected many times. This chain links TRBV7-2 with TRBJ2-7, with TRBD1 matching 7 bases. Germline loops: CDR1 SGHTA, CDR2 FQGNSA. The CDR3 consists of 13 residues. V was clipped by 5 bases and J by 3 bases; unmatched bases: 4. The CDR3 DNA follows: TGTGCCAGCAGCCAGGGGACAGTCTACGAGCAGTACTTC. Protein: CASSQGTVYEQYF.

This clonotype was picked up a small number of times. The chain is built from TRBV6-4 and TRBJ2-2; 8 bases are shared with TRBD2. V shed 0 bases, J shed 0 bases, and the junction held 6 bases outside the gene matches. Germline V gives CDR1 MRHNA, CDR2 SNTAGT. The CDR3 is 18 residues long. The DNA for the CDR3 is TGTGCCAGCAGTGACTCGGCGACTAGCGCTGCGAACACCGGGGAGCTGTTTTTT. This gives the protein CASSDSATSAANTGELFF.

This clonotype occurred many times. This chain joins TRBV30 and TRBJ2-5; TRBD2 aligns across 8 bases. V gave up 6 bases and J gave up 3 bases; unmatched junction bases: 12. Germline CDR1 reads GTSNPN; CDR2 reads SVGIG (reference sequence). CDR3 length: 15 residues. CDR3 residues: CACNLRGAGEETQYF. Here the CDR3 DNA reads TGTGCCTGCAACCTGCGGGGGGCAGGGGAAGAGACCCAGTACTTC.

The sample holds many counts of this clonotype. The chain joins TRBV20-1 to TRBJ1-1; D uncertain. Trimming cost V 0 bases and J 0 bases, with 14 bases left between them. CDR1 and CDR2 (germline): DFQATT, SNEGSKA (reference sequence). This CDR3 comprises 16 residues. The CDR3 DNA follows: TGCAGTGCTAGAGATCTCGGGCGTAGCATGAACACTGAAGCTTTCTTT. As protein: CSARDLGRSMNTEAFF.

In its sample, this clonotype ranks as medium-sized (0.01 to 0.1%). Here the CDR3 reads CASSLTPATEAFF. The CDR3 DNA follows: TGTGCCAGCAGTTTAACCCCTGCCACTGAAGCTTTCTTT. The chain is built from TRBV7-2 and TRBJ1-1, with D hard to call. The length of the CDR3 is 13 residues. CDR1 and CDR2 from the germline V gene are SGHTA and FQGNSA. V was shortened by 6 bases and J by 4 bases, with 12 bases between the two germline ends.

V is TRBV28 and J is TRBJ2-2; 9 positions match TRBD1. This CDR3 spans 15 amino acids. V lost 2 bases, J lost 3 bases, and 1 base stayed unmatched. Germline lookup yields CDR1 MDHEN and CDR2 SYDVKM. CDR3 coding DNA: TGTGCCAGCAGTTTAGACAGGGGGGACACCGGGGAGCTGTTTTTT. Protein product: CASSLDRGDTGELFF.

This clonotype appeared a few times. V is TRBV3-1 and J is TRBJ2-7; the D gene is possibly TRBD2 (6 bases). Germline CDR1 is LGHDT and CDR2 is YNNKEL (reference sequence). V was pared by 2 bases and J by 1 base, with 9 bases between. The CDR3 length is 14 residues. The CDR3 loop is CASSQMRDSYEQYF. Here the CDR3 DNA reads TGTGCCAGCAGCCAAATGCGGGATTCCTACGAGCAGTACTTC.

The table lists this clonotype with a few counts. V gene TRBV6-1 combines with J gene TRBJ1-2; D gene ambiguous. This CDR3 is 15 amino acids long. The germline V gene has CDR1 MNHNS and CDR2 SASEGT. The V end was cut by 5 bases, the J end by 7 bases, with 20 bases between. The CDR3 DNA follows: TGTGCCAGCAGTCCACCTACAGCCACCAGCGCTGGCTACACCTTC. This translates into CASSPPTATSAGYTF.

The gene calls are TRBV2 and TRBJ2-3; the match to TRBD2 covers 8 bases. This CDR3 spans 15 amino acids. Germline V gene sequence: CDR1 SNHLY, CDR2 FYNNEI. The V gene end was trimmed by 4 bases and the J gene end by 1 base; junction bases not matched to a gene: 4. CDR3 nucleotide sequence: TGTGCCAGCAGTGTTAGCGGGGCTCGCACAGATACGCAGTATTTT. Protein: CASSVSGARTDTQYF.

In its sample, this clonotype was seen a few times. This chain connects TRBV19 to TRBJ1-1; the match to TRBD1 covers 11 bases. The CDR3 consists of 15 residues. Unmatched junction bases numbered 4, after V lost 6 bases and J lost 1 base. CDR1 and CDR2 (germline): LNHDA, SQIVND (reference sequence). The CDR3 DNA reads TGTGCCAGTAGGGACAGGGGGCAGCGGAACACTGAAGCTTTCTTT. Its protein is CASRDRGQRNTEAFF. Drawing the rest from reference TRBV19 and TRBJ1-1, the complete variable domain is DGGITQSPKYLFRKEGQNVTLSCEQNLNHDAMYWYRQDPGQGLRLIYYSQIVNDFQKGDIAEGYSVSREKKESFPLTVTSAQKNPTAFYLCASRDRGQRNTEAFFGQGTRLTVV.

The CDR3, as DNA: TGCAGTGCTAGAGATCGTAGCGGGAGTGGCCCAGATACGCAGTATTTT. This translates into CSARDRSGSGPDTQYF. The chain combines TRBV20-1 with TRBJ2-3, with 9 bases fitting TRBD2. CDR1 DFQATT and CDR2 SNEGSKA come from the germline V gene (reference sequence). Losses at the gene ends were 0 bases for V and 4 bases for J; bases not matched to a gene: 8. The CDR3 runs 16 residues.

This chain joins TRBV9 and TRBJ2-5; possible D gene TRBD2, 6 bases. This CDR3 has 15 residues. V lost 0 bases and J 4 bases, leaving 13 bases between the germline ends. Germline-derived CDR1 and CDR2 are SGDLS and YYNGEE. In DNA form, the CDR3 reads TGTGCCAGCAGCGTAGGGTCGGGAGCCCCAGAGACCCAGTACTTC. This translates into CASSVGSGAPETQYF.

The chain couples TRBV25-1 to TRBJ1-5; 7 positions agree with TRBD1. Germline CDR1 reads MGHDK; CDR2 reads SYGVNS. Losses at the gene ends were 9 bases for V and 4 bases for J; bases not matched to a gene: 3. The CDR3 totals 12 residues. The CDR3 is CASNRGNQPQHF. The CDR3 DNA follows: TGTGCCAGTAACAGGGGAAATCAGCCCCAGCATTTT.

This clonotype was seen only once. V gene TRBV7-3 combines with J gene TRBJ2-7; 7 bases are a match to TRBD1. CDR3 length: 14 residues. Germline-derived CDR1 and CDR2 are SGHTA and FQGTGA. Trimming cost V 8 bases and J 3 bases; bases outside gene matches: 10. CDR3 coding DNA: TGTGCCAGCTCACGAGGGGGCCCGAGCTACGAGCAGTACTTC. As protein: CASSRGGPSYEQYF.

The chain employs TRBV5-1 and TRBJ1-4; 9 bases align to TRBD1. CDR1 and CDR2 (germline): SGHRS, YFSETQ. This CDR3 is built from 15 residues. Trimming cost V 4 bases and J 5 bases; bases outside gene matches: 6. The CDR3 DNA reads TGCGCCAGCAGCAAGACCGGGACAGGGAATGAAAAACTGTTTTTT. It codes for CASSKTGTGNEKLFF.

This clonotype was found a few times. The chain links TRBV9 to TRBJ1-1; D uncertain. CDR3 length equals 16 residues. Germline V gene data show CDR1 as SGDLS and CDR2 as YYNGEE. V was trimmed by 4 bases and J by 0 bases, leaving 16 bases between them. This chain's CDR3 is CASSISAGTLNTEAFF. The CDR3 bases are TGTGCCAGCAGCATCTCAGCGGGAACCTTGAACACTGAAGCTTTCTTT.

The rearrangement links TRBV18 to TRBJ1-3, with TRBD1 as a possible D gene (6 bases). CDR3 length equals 15 residues. Germline loops: CDR1 KGHSH, CDR2 LQKENI. Trimming took off 6 bases at V and 8 bases at J, with 20 bases between the two ends. CDR3 sequence: CASSLNTGSGDTIYF. The CDR3 DNA is TGTGCCAGCTCGCTAAACACAGGGTCCGGAGACACCATATATTTT.